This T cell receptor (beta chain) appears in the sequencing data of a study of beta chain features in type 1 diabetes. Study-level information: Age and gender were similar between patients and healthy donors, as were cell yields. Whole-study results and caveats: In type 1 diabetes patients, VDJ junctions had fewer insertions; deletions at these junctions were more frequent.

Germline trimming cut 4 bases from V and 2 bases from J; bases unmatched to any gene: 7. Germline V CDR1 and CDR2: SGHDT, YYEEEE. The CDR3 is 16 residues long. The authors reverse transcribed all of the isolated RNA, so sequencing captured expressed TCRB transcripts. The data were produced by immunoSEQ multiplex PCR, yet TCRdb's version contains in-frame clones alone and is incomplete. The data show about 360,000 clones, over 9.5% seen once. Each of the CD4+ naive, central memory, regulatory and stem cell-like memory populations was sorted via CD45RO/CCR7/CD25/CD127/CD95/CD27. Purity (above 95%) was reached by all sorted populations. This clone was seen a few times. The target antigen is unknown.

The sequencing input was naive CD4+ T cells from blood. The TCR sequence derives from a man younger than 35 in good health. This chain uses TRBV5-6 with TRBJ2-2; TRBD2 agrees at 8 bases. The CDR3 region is CASSDLAGYNTGELFF. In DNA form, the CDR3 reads TGTGCCAGCAGCGACCTAGCGGGCTATAACACCGGGGAGCTGTTTTTT.